The rows below give T cell receptor beta chains drawn from one sample of a study of blood T cells in healthy people across ages. TCRdb re-analysed the 5' RACE reads in MiXCR, keeping a single row per CDR3 protein. The sample holds 450,000 to 650,000 distinct CDR3 sequences, about 24% seen once. These data were also filed under a second study, of T cells of mothers and their children.

Sequencing was performed on blood. The receptor source for this set is a boy between 10 and 17 years old in good health. CDR3s include the opening cysteine and the closing phenylalanine or tryptophan. Clone size is given for some rows only: seen once, a few or many times, or a class if the clone is expanded.

j_gene: TRBJ1-4
abundance: NA
v_gene: TRBV7-2
CDR3aa: CASSATRDRREKLFF

j_gene: TRBJ2-1
abundance: NA
v_gene: TRBV5-1
CDR3aa: CASSLGTSSSYNEQFF

j_gene: NA
abundance: few
v_gene: TRBV4-3
CDR3aa: CASSQNSGSNEQFF

j_gene: TRBJ1-5
abundance: NA
v_gene: TRBV27
CDR3aa: CASGPVKDKKNQPQHF

j_gene: TRBJ2-5
abundance: NA
v_gene: TRBV7-2
CDR3aa: CASSLGPPSSGQETQYF

j_gene: TRBJ2-4
abundance: many
v_gene: TRBV11-2
CDR3aa: CASSLVSAGNLAKNIQYF

j_gene: TRBJ1-4
abundance: NA
v_gene: TRBV29-1
CDR3aa: CSAAQGARGEKLFF

j_gene: TRBJ2-7
abundance: many
v_gene: TRBV7-8
CDR3aa: CASSLAFGARSAEQYF

j_gene: TRBJ1-1
abundance: NA
v_gene: TRBV7-9
CDR3aa: CASSFAMVSWRNTEAFF

j_gene: TRBJ2-2
abundance: NA
v_gene: TRBV20-1
CDR3aa: CSASRGQNTGELFF

j_gene: NA
abundance: few
v_gene: TRBV27
CDR3aa: CASSPATGGTYEQYF